This entry lists 27 T cell receptor beta chains sequenced from one sample in a study of shared clonotypes between healthy human individuals. Clones were sequenced by immunoSEQ multiplex PCR, and TCRdb holds only the in-frame ones, with some missing. The sample yields about 2.3 million clones, 85% to 95% seen once. The sample was naive CD4+ T cells from PBMCs. Subset denoted: CD45RA+ positively selected. Receptor source: a man aged 18 to 29 in good health. Some clones in this sample may be carry-over from other donors' samples.

V is TRBV10-2 and J is TRBJ2-1; D possibly corresponds to TRBD2 (6 bases). The CDR3 consists of 14 residues. CDR1 is WSHSY and CDR2 is SAAADI in the germline V gene. V dropped 10 bases and J dropped 8 bases, with 21 bases sitting between them. In DNA form, the CDR3 reads TGCGCCATCGCCCCCAGGAGGGCCGTCGATGAGCAGTTCTTC. Translating gives CAIAPRRAVDEQFF.

This chain joins TRBV7-2 and TRBJ2-1; weak D call: TRBD1 (5 bases). The V gene's germline CDR1 is SGHTA and CDR2 FQGNSA. The V and J ends lost 3 bases and 5 bases respectively, with 14 bases between them. The CDR3 contains 15 residues. The CDR3 DNA sequence: TGTGCCAGCAGCTTTTTATCAGGGTTCAACAATGAGCAGTTCTTC. Its translation is CASSFLSGFNNEQFF. Full variable domain (remainder filled in from reference TRBV7-2 and TRBJ2-1): GAGVSQSPSNKVTEKGKDVELRCDPISGHTALYWYRQSLGQGLEFLIYFQGNSAPDKSGLPSDRFSAERTGGSVSTLTIQRTQQEDSAVYLCASSFLSGFNNEQFFGPGTRLTVL.

This clone was counted once. The chain has TRBV6-5 and TRBJ2-1; 12 bases are shared with TRBD2. The CDR3 consists of 14 residues. V lost 5 bases and J lost 8; bases outside the gene matches: 4. Germline V gene lookup returns CDR1 MNHEY and CDR2 SVGAGI. The CDR3 reads CASSASGREYEQFF. CDR3 in DNA: TGTGCCAGCAGTGCTAGCGGGAGGGAATATGAGCAGTTCTTC.

The rearrangement uses TRBV18 and TRBJ1-1; 8 nucleotides agree with TRBD1. With 4 bases clipped from V and 5 bases from J, the junction kept 12 bases outside the gene matches. Per the germline V gene, CDR1 is KGHSH and CDR2 is LQKENI. There are 16 residues in the CDR3. CDR3 sequence (DNA): TGTGCCAGCTCACTGGGGCGGCAGGGGGCAGGAACTGAAGCTTTCTTT. Residues: CASSLGRQGAGTEAFF.

The chain employs TRBV11-2 and TRBJ2-2; no definite D call. From germline, CDR1 is SGHAT and CDR2 FQNNGV. V lost 7 bases and J lost 6, with 15 bases in between. The CDR3 spans 14 residues. The chain's CDR3 is CASTIVPQSGELFF. The CDR3 DNA sequence: TGTGCCAGCACCATAGTACCCCAGTCCGGGGAGCTGTTTTTT.

CDR3 coding DNA: TGTGCCAGCAACAGTGTAGCCAAAAACATTCAGTACTTC. This gives the protein CASNSVAKNIQYF. The chain joins TRBV28 to TRBJ2-4; D unresolved. CDR1 and CDR2 from the germline V gene are MDHEN and SYDVKM. CDR3 size: 13 residues. V lost 7 bases, J lost 0 bases, and 7 bases lay in between. Drawing the rest from reference TRBV28 and TRBJ2-4, the complete variable domain is DVKVTQSSRYLVKRTGEKVFLECVQDMDHENMFWYRQDPGLGLRLIYFSYDVKMKEKGDIPEGYSVSREKKERFSLILESASTNQTSMYLCASNSVAKNIQYFGAGTRLSVL.

V usage is TRBV10-1 and J usage is TRBJ2-3; no clear D. V was trimmed by 3 bases and J by 6 bases, leaving 19 bases between them. Germline V CDR1 and CDR2: WNHNN, SYGVQD (reference sequence). This CDR3 has 16 amino acids. CDR3 DNA sequence: TGCGCCAGCAGTGAAGGAAGCTCGTTCGGACGCGATACGCAGTATTTT. This sequence encodes CASSEGSSFGRDTQYF.

This chain uses TRBV5-1 with TRBJ2-5; 8 bases are a match to TRBD1. CDR1 and CDR2 from the germline V gene are SGHRS and YFSETQ. This CDR3 region has 16 residues. J lost 2 bases, V lost 3 bases, and 9 bases had no gene match. The DNA for the CDR3 is TGCGCCAGCAGCTCCGGACAGGGTTCTGAACAAGAGACCCAGTACTTC. It specifies CASSSGQGSEQETQYF.

In regard to this clone: Other DNA sequences in the sample encode the same CDR3. J is TRBJ1-5 and V is TRBV6-6; possible D gene TRBD1, 6 bases. Between the trimmed V and J ends, which lost 6 bases and 4 bases, there was a span of 10 bases. Germline V CDR1 and CDR2: MNHNY, SVGAGI (reference sequence). CDR3 length equals 13 residues. In DNA, the CDR3 is TGTGCCAGCAGACCGGACAGTAATCAGCCCCAGCATTTT. This translates into CASRPDSNQPQHF.

Comment on this clone: This specimen includes other DNA sequences encoding the same CDR3. This chain joins TRBV30 and TRBJ1-6, with no clear D. CDR1 and CDR2 (germline): GTSNPN, SVGIG (reference sequence). The CDR3 totals 13 residues. V shed 3 bases and J shed 5 bases, with 8 bases lying between them. The CDR3 nucleotides are TGTGCCTGGAGCATAAGGGATAATTCACCCCTCCACTTT. Its protein product is CAWSIRDNSPLHF. The full variable domain, its missing parts supplied by reference TRBV30 and TRBJ1-6, is SQTIHQWPATLVQPVGSPLSLECTVEGTSNPNLYWYRQAAGRGLQLLFYSVGIGQISSEVPQNLSASRPQDRQFILSSKKLLLSDSGFYLCAWSIRDNSPLHFGNGTRLTVT.

This CDR3 is CATSTHYEQYF. CDR3 DNA sequence: TGTGCCACCTCGACCCACTACGAGCAGTACTTC. This chain uses TRBV2 with TRBJ2-7; D remains unclear. The CDR3 runs to 11 residues. CDR1 and CDR2 from the germline V gene are SNHLY and FYNNEI. V shed 10 bases and J shed 3 bases, with 10 bases lying between them.

The chain employs TRBV19 and TRBJ2-4, with D perhaps matching TRBD1 (5 bases). CDR1 is LNHDA and CDR2 is SQIVND in the germline V gene (reference sequence). Trimming took off 5 bases at V and 7 bases at J, with 21 bases between the two ends. CDR3 length: 16 residues. The CDR3 DNA is TGTGCCAGTAGTGTCCGGGTGGGGCGGTCGTGGAACATTCAGTACTTC. Amino acids: CASSVRVGRSWNIQYF.

V and J are TRBV30 and TRBJ2-3; TRBD2 matches 13 bases. CDR3 length: 16 residues. Germline CDR1 and CDR2: GTSNPN and SVGIG (reference sequence). The V segment lost 5 bases and the J segment 6 bases; nucleotides outside the gene matches: 11. The CDR3 bases are TGTGCCTGGCGGGTGGGGACTAGCGGGACGTGGGATACGCAGTATTTT. Encoded protein: CAWRVGTSGTWDTQYF.

This clone was detected only a few times. Other DNA sequences from this sample encode an identical CDR3 as well. The J gene is TRBJ2-7, the V gene TRBV7-2; D call uncertain. The length of the CDR3 is 13 residues. The germline CDR1 and CDR2 sequences are SGHTA and FQGNSA. The V end was cut by 5 bases, the J end by 0 bases, with 8 bases between. The CDR3 coding sequence is TGTGCCAGCAGCCCCAGGAGCTCCTACGAGCAGTACTTC. Protein: CASSPRSSYEQYF. Full variable domain (remainder filled in from reference TRBV7-2 and TRBJ2-7): GAGVSQSPSNKVTEKGKDVELRCDPISGHTALYWYRQSLGQGLEFLIYFQGNSAPDKSGLPSDRFSAERTGGSVSTLTIQRTQQEDSAVYLCASSPRSSYEQYFGPGTRLTVT.

The gene calls are TRBV6-5 and TRBJ2-7; 7 nucleotides align to TRBD1. Germline-derived CDR1 and CDR2 are MNHEY and SVGAGI. The CDR3 length is 15 residues. The trim removed 6 bases at V and 1 base at J, leaving 9 bases unmatched. CDR3 sequence: CASSPSGGSSYEQYF. In DNA, the CDR3 is TGTGCCAGCAGCCCTTCAGGGGGTAGTTCCTACGAGCAGTACTTC.

The gene calls are TRBV2 and TRBJ2-5; 12 bases are a match to TRBD2. The CDR3 runs to 16 residues. CDR1 is SNHLY, CDR2 FYNNEI, per germline. V lost 6 bases, J lost 1 base, and 6 bases stayed unmatched. CDR3 region: CASRIGLAGSQETQYF. CDR3 coding DNA: TGTGCCAGCAGAATCGGACTAGCGGGATCCCAAGAGACCCAGTACTTC.

V and J are TRBV19 and TRBJ2-3; 8 nucleotides align to TRBD1. This CDR3 is built from 12 residues. Germline V CDR1 and CDR2: LNHDA, SQIVND (reference sequence). Trimming cost V 5 bases and J 5 bases; bases outside gene matches: 0. CDR3 sequence reads: CASSDRGDTQYF. DNA for the CDR3: TGTGCCAGTAGTGACAGGGGAGATACGCAGTATTTT.

V usage is TRBV5-4 and J usage is TRBJ2-5, with a tentative D call TRBD1 (6 bases). The CDR3 loop spans 14 amino acids. CDR1 and CDR2 (germline): SGHNT, YYREEE (reference sequence). V lost 4 bases and J lost 1, with 11 bases in between. CDR3 sequence (DNA): TGTGCCAGCAGCGTCTGGGGGCCCCAAGAGACCCAGTACTTC. It is translated as CASSVWGPQETQYF.

The chain links TRBV2 to TRBJ2-5; TRBD2 aligns across 8 bases. This CDR3 contains 13 residues. Trimming took 5 bases from V and 5 from J; bases not matched to a gene: 4. Germline assignment: CDR1 SNHLY and CDR2 FYNNEI. The CDR3 bases are TGTGCCAGCAGTTTAGCGGGACCGGAGACCCAGTACTTC. It codes for CASSLAGPETQYF. Full variable domain (outside the CDR3, taken from reference TRBV2 and TRBJ2-5): EPEVTQTPSHQVTQMGQEVILRCVPISNHLYFYWYRQILGQKVEFLVSFYNNEISEKSEIFDDQFSVERPDGSNFTLKIRSTKLEDSAMYFCASSLAGPETQYFGPGTRLLVL.

This rearrangement joins TRBV6-1 to TRBJ2-7; TRBD1 is a possible D gene (5 bases). The CDR3 covers 14 residues. Germline V gives CDR1 MNHNS, CDR2 SASEGT. Deletions cut 3 bases from V and 7 bases from J, with 16 bases between. The CDR3 loop is CASSDWRQPSEQYF. CDR3 nucleotide sequence: TGTGCCAGCAGTGATTGGAGACAGCCTAGTGAGCAGTACTTC.

The chain links TRBV18 to TRBJ2-5; possibly TRBD2 for D (5 bases). The CDR3 spans 12 residues. Trimming left V 2 bases short and J 10 bases short, with 11 bases between. Germline values: CDR1 KGHSH, CDR2 LQKENI. DNA of the CDR3: TGTGCCAGCTCACCAGAGACCCGGGACCAGTACTTC. It translates to CASSPETRDQYF. The full variable domain, its missing parts supplied by reference TRBV18 and TRBJ2-5, is NAGVMQNPRHLVRRRGQEARLRCSPMKGHSHVYWYRQLPEEGLKFMVYLQKENIIDESGMPKERFSAEFPKEGPSILRIQQVVRGDSAAYFCASSPETRDQYFGPGTRLLVL.

Comment on this clone: Additional DNA sequences in this sample encode the identical CDR3. The CDR3 here is CAWGQETQYF. The CDR3 DNA reads TGTGCCTGGGGCCAAGAGACCCAGTACTTC. This chain joins TRBV30 and TRBJ2-5; D call uncertain. The CDR3 has 10 amino acids. Germline V lookup: CDR1 GTSNPN, CDR2 SVGIG (reference sequence). Trimming stripped 5 bases from V and 1 base from J, with 2 bases between.

The chain uses TRBV10-3 and TRBJ2-7; D call uncertain. Germline V gene sequence: CDR1 ENHRY, CDR2 SYGVKD. The length of the CDR3 is 12 residues. V was shortened by 4 bases and J by 6 bases, with 10 bases between the two germline ends. Here the CDR3 reads CAISGLGSEQYF. The CDR3 coding sequence is TGTGCCATCAGTGGCCTTGGTAGCGAGCAGTACTTC.

The genes are TRBV7-2 and TRBJ2-5, with D perhaps matching TRBD1 (6 bases). The CDR3 is made up of 14 amino acids. V gave up 5 bases and J gave up 2 bases, with 12 bases separating them. Per germline, CDR1 SGHTA and CDR2 FQGNSA. CDR3 in DNA: TGTGCCAGCAGCGCTCGGGACAAACAAGAGACCCAGTACTTC. Translation: CASSARDKQETQYF.

To note about this clone: At one boundary the junction diverges from the germline segment, which might be a read error. This sequence joins TRBV19 and TRBJ1-1, with TRBD1 identical over 7 bases. The germline gives CDR1 LNHDA, CDR2 SQIVND (reference sequence). CDR3 length equals 13 residues. The CDR3 region is CASSSPGQHPPLF. CDR3 coding DNA: TGTGCCAGTAGTTCTCCGGGACAGCACCCCCCCCTATTT.

The chain is built from TRBV7-9 and TRBJ2-5, with D uncertain. Germline V CDR1 and CDR2: SEHNR, FQNEAQ (reference sequence). The CDR3 extends over 13 amino acids. The V gene lost 5 bases and the J gene lost 3 bases, with 10 bases spanning the gap. The CDR3 loop is CASSLPWKETQYF. The CDR3 nucleotides are TGTGCCAGCAGCCTCCCGTGGAAAGAGACCCAGTACTTC.

The CDR3 DNA reads as TGTGCCAGCAGGAGGACTAGCGGACCCTACGAGCAGTACTTC. Its translation is CASRRTSGPYEQYF. The chain links TRBV27 to TRBJ2-7; TRBD2 matches at 10 bases. This CDR3 has 14 residues. Losses at the gene ends were 6 bases for V and 2 bases for J; bases not matched to a gene: 4. Germline-derived CDR1 and CDR2 are MNHEY and SMNVEV (reference sequence).